This T cell receptor beta chain was identified in a study of OX40 agonist ivuxolimab in advanced cancers. About the study: Ivuxolimab, an antibody that agonizes OX40 (CD134), was administered to the patients. A partial response was reached by three patients: one with hepatocellular carcinoma and two with cutaneous melanoma.

Sequenced by immunoSEQ multiplex PCR; TCRdb stores in-frame clones only, minus some. This table has tens of thousands of clones, approximately 78% appearing once. Study-wide findings and caveats: On average, a greater number of expanded clones characterised CD8+ T cells relative to CD4+.

CDR3 length equals 15 residues. Between the trimmed V and J ends, which lost 0 bases and 4 bases, there was a span of 12 bases. Per the germline V gene, CDR1 is KGHSH and CDR2 is LQKENI. In the case of this clone: Its antigen is unidentified.

This specimen was CD4+ or CD8+ T cells sorted from blood, taken in a trial of the OX40 agonist ivuxolimab. The clonotype originates from an adult with an advanced solid tumor such as melanoma, head and neck, liver or kidney cancer. The rearrangement uses TRBV18 and TRBJ1-2; D is unresolved. CDR3 in amino acids: CASSPPDGRGYGYTF. CDR3 sequence (DNA): TGTGCCAGCTCACCACCGGACGGACGAGGCTATGGCTACACCTTC.